This TCR beta chain was identified during a study of PD-L1 blockade in urothelial cancer. Looking at the study overall: Before enrollment, 0 to 3 chemotherapy regimens had been given to patients. Investigators checked blood 3 weeks (second dose) and 6 weeks after treatment start.

The method was immunoSEQ multiplex PCR; TCRdb's version includes in-frame clones alone and lacks a portion of them. The sample includes approximately 110,000 clones, about 85% of them seen just once. This CDR3 has 16 amino acids. In germline, CDR1 is LNHDA, CDR2 SQIVND (reference sequence). Trimming at V came to 5 bases and at J to 8 bases, leaving 8 bases not matched to a gene. Sequencing was performed on PBMCs, taken around atezolizumab (anti-PD-L1) treatment. The chain carries TRBV19 and TRBJ2-2; 13 bases match TRBD2. The sequence was obtained from a man between 45 and 60 years old with urothelial cancer. CDR3 protein: CASSRGLAGVGGELFF. The CDR3, as DNA: TGTGCCAGTAGTCGTGGACTAGCGGGAGTAGGGGGGGAGCTGTTTTTT.